This is a list of T cell receptor beta chains from one sample in a study of T cell responses to AZD1222 COVID-19 vaccine. The method was immunoSEQ multiplex PCR; TCRdb's version includes in-frame clones alone and lacks a portion of them. The table has 90,000 to 110,000 clones, approximately 90% seen once; the top ten hold roughly 6.9%. The sequencing here drew on peripheral blood, taken on day 0 of AZD1222 vaccination. These receptors were taken from an adult in good health. Each CDR3 is given with its conserved first and last residue. Each record gives: J gene, D gene, clone size, V gene, CDR3 DNA, CDR3 protein. D genes are given only for firm matches. Clone size is shown for a subset of rows, as once, few, many or a class of expanded clone.

TRBJ1-1,-,-,TRBV6-5,TGTGCCAGCAGGATGAGCTGGAACACTGAAGCTTTCTTT,CASRMSWNTEAFF
TRBJ2-1,TRBD2,-,TRBV18,TGTGCCAGCTCATCCTATAGCGGGGGCTACAATGAGCAGTTCTTC,CASSSYSGGYNEQFF
TRBJ1-2,TRBD1,-,TRBV6-4,TGTGCCAGCAGTGTAGAAGGGGGCGGTAACTATGGCTACACCTTC,CASSVEGGGNYGYTF
TRBJ1-1,-,-,TRBV14,TGTGCCAGCAGCGCATCGGAGGTCATGAACACTGAAGCTTTCTTT,CASSASEVMNTEAFF
TRBJ2-7,TRBD2,-,TRBV4-1,TGCGCCAGCAGCCAAGGGGGACTAGCGGGGACCTCCTACGAGCAGTACTTC,CASSQGGLAGTSYEQYF
TRBJ2-1,-,few,TRBV7-9,TGTGCCAGCAGCTTAGGAGTTCCAAGGGAGCAGTTCTTC,CASSLGVPREQFF
TRBJ2-7,-,-,TRBV15,TGTGCCACCAGCAGAGATTGGGGTACATGGGGCGAGCAGTACTTC,CATSRDWGTWGEQYF
TRBJ1-4,TRBD1,few,TRBV4-3,TGCGCCAGCAGCCAAGATTTAGTCAGGGGGAGGAGTAATGAAAAACTGTTTTTT,CASSQDLVRGRSNEKLFF
TRBJ1-2,-,-,TRBV7-9,TGTGCCAGCAGCTCTCACAAACCGGGGGTGGGCTATGGCTACACCTTC,CASSSHKPGVGYGYTF
TRBJ2-1,TRBD2,-,TRBV9,TGTGCCAGCAGCGTAGAGGGCGGGACTAGCGGGGCTAATGAGCAGTTCTTC,CASSVEGGTSGANEQFF
TRBJ1-4,TRBD1,once,TRBV2,TGTGCCAGCACCCAGGGGGCAACTAATGAAAAACTGTTTTTT,CASTQGATNEKLFF
TRBJ2-3,-,-,TRBV2,TGTGCCAGCACCTACACAGATACGCAGTATTTT,CASTYTDTQYF
TRBJ1-3,-,few,TRBV30,TGTGCCTGGAGGGACCGGACTGCTGGAAACACCATATATTTT,CAWRDRTAGNTIYF
TRBJ1-1,-,-,TRBV15,TGTGCCACCAGCAGAGATCGGAGCGTCACTGAAGCTTTCTTT,CATSRDRSVTEAFF
TRBJ2-3,TRBD1,-,TRBV27,TGTGCCAGCAGTTTAGGTGCGTGGGACAGGCGCACAGATACGCAGTATTTT,CASSLGAWDRRTDTQYF
TRBJ1-1,-,few,TRBV6-5,TGTGCCAGCAGGCTCACCGGGGGGAACACTGAAGCTTTCTTT,CASRLTGGNTEAFF